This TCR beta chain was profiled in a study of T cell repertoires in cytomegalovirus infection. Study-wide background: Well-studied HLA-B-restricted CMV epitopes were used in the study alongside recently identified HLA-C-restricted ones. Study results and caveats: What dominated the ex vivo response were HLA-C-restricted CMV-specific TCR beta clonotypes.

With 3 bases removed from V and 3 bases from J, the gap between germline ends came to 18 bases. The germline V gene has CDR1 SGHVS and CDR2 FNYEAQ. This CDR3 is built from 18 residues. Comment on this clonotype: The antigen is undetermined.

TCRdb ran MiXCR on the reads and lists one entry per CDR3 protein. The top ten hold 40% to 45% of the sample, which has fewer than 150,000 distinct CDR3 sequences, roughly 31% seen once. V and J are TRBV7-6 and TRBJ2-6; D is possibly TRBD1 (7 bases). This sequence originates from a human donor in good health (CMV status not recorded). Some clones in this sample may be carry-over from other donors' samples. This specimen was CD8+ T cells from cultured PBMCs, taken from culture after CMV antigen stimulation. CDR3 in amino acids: CASSFAPGGKFGANVLTF. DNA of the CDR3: TGTGCCAGCAGCTTTGCCCCAGGGGGGAAGTTTGGGGCCAACGTCCTGACTTTC.